The 17 T cell receptor beta chains presented below share a single source sample, sequenced in a study of shared clonotypes between healthy human individuals. TCRdb's copy holds only in-frame clones and misses some; the assay was immunoSEQ multiplex PCR. Here the sample spans millions of clones, 85% to 95% being singletons. The sequenced material came from naive CD4+ T cells sorted from blood. Subset in this sample: CD45RA+ positively selected. Receptor source: a man aged 18 to 35 in good health.

The J gene is TRBJ1-6, the V gene TRBV7-3; no firm D call. The CDR3 has 15 residues. Trimming removed 8 bases at V and 0 bases at J, with 11 bases between. CDR1 and CDR2 from the germline V gene are SGHTA and FQGTGA. CDR3 sequence reads: CASPRAGSYNSPLHF. CDR3 sequence (DNA): TGTGCCAGCCCGCGGGCGGGCTCCTATAATTCACCCCTCCACTTT.

This chain uses TRBV6-6 with TRBJ2-1, with 12 bases identical to TRBD2. V lost 5 bases and J lost 10; bases outside the gene matches: 6. CDR3 length: 14 residues. Germline lookup yields CDR1 MNHNY and CDR2 SVGAGI (reference sequence). CDR3 region: CASSTLAGGQEQFF. CDR3 nucleotide sequence: TGTGCCAGCAGTACCCTAGCGGGAGGGCAAGAGCAGTTCTTC.

For the CDR3, the DNA is TGTGCCAGCTCACCACCGAAGATTGGACAGATAAGCGAGCAGTACTTC. Translation: CASSPPKIGQISEQYF. J is TRBJ2-7 and V is TRBV18; D is possibly TRBD1 (6 bases). In germline, CDR1 is KGHSH, CDR2 LQKENI. The V gene lost 0 bases and the J gene lost 6 bases, with 18 bases spanning the gap. The CDR3 is 16 amino acids.

This chain connects TRBV5-6 to TRBJ2-5; TRBD2 matches at 11 bases. CDR3 length equals 16 residues. The J segment lost 1 base and the V segment lost 4 bases, leaving 6 bases of the junction unmatched. Germline CDR1 reads SGHDT; CDR2 reads YYEEEE. CDR3 in amino acids: CASSLLAGVSQETQYF. CDR3 DNA: TGTGCCAGCAGCCTACTAGCGGGAGTGAGCCAAGAGACCCAGTACTTC.

The chain combines TRBV18 with TRBJ1-1; 8 bases are a match to TRBD1. CDR1 is KGHSH, CDR2 LQKENI, per germline. The CDR3 spans 16 residues. V lost 3 bases to trimming and J lost 2 bases; unmatched junction nucleotides: 8. Here the CDR3 DNA reads TGTGCCAGCTCACCCCGAGGACAGGGCGCAAACACTGAAGCTTTCTTT. Translation: CASSPRGQGANTEAFF.

The chain links TRBV6-5 to TRBJ1-2; the D is unclear. The CDR3 runs 14 residues. V lost 2 bases and J 8 bases, leaving 15 bases between the germline ends. Germline V gene data show CDR1 as MNHEY and CDR2 as SVGAGI. The CDR3 DNA sequence: TGTGCCAGCAGTTACCGAATGAATGGAAGAGGCTACACCTTC. This gives the protein CASSYRMNGRGYTF.

This clone was observed once. This rearrangement joins TRBV2 to TRBJ2-1, with no clear D. V lost 1 base to trimming and J lost 9 bases, with 16 bases between them. The germline gives CDR1 SNHLY, CDR2 FYNNEI. The CDR3 sequence is 15 residues long. The CDR3 DNA follows: TGTGCCAGCAGTGAAGACGTGGAACCAGCAGCTGAGCAGTTCTTC. This translates into CASSEDVEPAAEQFF.

The chain has TRBV6-1 and TRBJ2-2; D is possibly TRBD2 (6 bases). The germline gives CDR1 MNHNS, CDR2 SASEGT. The CDR3 is made up of 15 amino acids. V lost 7 bases and J lost 4, with 16 bases in between. CDR3 loop: CASKQESGSTGELFF. For the CDR3, the DNA is TGTGCCAGCAAACAGGAAAGCGGGTCCACCGGGGAGCTGTTTTTT.

The chain combines TRBV25-1 with TRBJ2-5, with D perhaps TRBD2 (5 bases). Germline CDR1 reads MGHDK; CDR2 reads SYGVNS. V was shortened by 7 bases and J by 5 bases, with 14 bases between the two germline ends. CDR3 length equals 13 residues. The CDR3, as DNA: TGTGCCAGCAACCCCGGGGTCACGGAGACCCAGTACTTC. This sequence encodes CASNPGVTETQYF.

This clone was found once. The chain carries TRBV14 and TRBJ2-2; 11 bases agree with TRBD1. Germline-derived CDR1 and CDR2 are SGHDN and FVKESK. Germline trimming cut 2 bases from V and 3 bases from J; bases unmatched to any gene: 2. The CDR3 runs 16 residues. Here the CDR3 reads CASSQLGQGDTGELFF. CDR3 DNA sequence: TGTGCCAGCAGCCAACTGGGACAGGGGGACACCGGGGAGCTGTTTTTT.

This clone was counted between two and nine times. The chain links TRBV29-1 to TRBJ1-1; D is uncertain. Germline V gives CDR1 SQVTM, CDR2 ANQGSEA. The CDR3 spans 13 residues. The V end lost 5 bases, the J end lost 5 bases, and 15 bases lay between the germline ends. This chain's CDR3 is CSVNPPGETEAFF. The CDR3 bases are TGCAGCGTTAACCCCCCAGGTGAGACTGAAGCTTTCTTT.

On this clone itself: Other DNA sequences within the sample encode an identical CDR3. This chain connects TRBV28 to TRBJ1-2; tentative D call: TRBD1 (5 bases). With 3 bases removed from V and 4 bases from J, the gap between germline ends came to 9 bases. CDR3 size: 13 residues. Germline V gene data show CDR1 as MDHEN and CDR2 as SYDVKM. The CDR3 loop is CASSLGQGYGYTF. CDR3 bases: TGTGCCAGCAGTTTGGGGCAGGGCTATGGCTACACCTTC.

This clone appeared a single time. The genes are TRBV7-2 and TRBJ2-5; 9 bases align to TRBD2. V lost 1 base and J lost 1; bases outside the gene matches: 7. CDR1 and CDR2 from the germline V gene are SGHTA and FQGNSA. The length of the CDR3 is 17 residues. CDR3 DNA: TGTGCCAGCAGCTTAGTAAGCGGGGGGTCCGCCCAAGAGACCCAGTACTTC. The encoded protein is CASSLVSGGSAQETQYF.

In its sample, this clone was seen once. This rearrangement joins TRBV7-3 to TRBJ2-7, with D tentatively TRBD1 or TRBD2 (5 bases each). In germline, CDR1 is SGHTA, CDR2 FQGTGA. V was clipped by 3 bases and J by 3 bases, with 12 bases between them. The CDR3 totals 14 residues. This CDR3 reads CASSLRLGDYEQYF. DNA for the CDR3: TGTGCCAGCAGCTTGCGACTGGGGGACTACGAGCAGTACTTC.

The chain carries TRBV5-6 and TRBJ2-7; 8 bases are a match to TRBD2. This CDR3 has 16 amino acids. CDR1 SGHDT and CDR2 YYEEEE come from the germline V gene. V dropped 3 bases and J dropped 3; count of bases not matched to a gene: 11. The CDR3 reads CASSSLLAELSYEQYF. CDR3 DNA: TGTGCCAGCAGCTCCCTACTAGCGGAACTTAGCTACGAGCAGTACTTC.

The DNA for the CDR3 is TGTGCCAGCAGCTTAAAGGGATACGATCCCTACGAGCAGTACTTC. Amino acids: CASSLKGYDPYEQYF. The rearrangement joins TRBV11-2 to TRBJ2-7; D gene uncertain. The CDR3 sequence is 15 residues long. CDR1 is SGHAT and CDR2 is FQNNGV in the germline V gene. Trimming stripped 2 bases from V and 2 bases from J, with 13 bases between.

The genes are TRBV2 and TRBJ1-1; 7 bases are a match to TRBD1. This CDR3 contains 14 residues. Germline CDR1 is SNHLY and CDR2 is FYNNEI. J lost 10 bases, V lost 5 bases, and 13 bases had no gene match. The CDR3 nucleotides are TGTGCCAGCAGTCCAGGGGGTGAACGTTCTTTAGCTTTCTTT. Translating it yields CASSPGGERSLAFF.